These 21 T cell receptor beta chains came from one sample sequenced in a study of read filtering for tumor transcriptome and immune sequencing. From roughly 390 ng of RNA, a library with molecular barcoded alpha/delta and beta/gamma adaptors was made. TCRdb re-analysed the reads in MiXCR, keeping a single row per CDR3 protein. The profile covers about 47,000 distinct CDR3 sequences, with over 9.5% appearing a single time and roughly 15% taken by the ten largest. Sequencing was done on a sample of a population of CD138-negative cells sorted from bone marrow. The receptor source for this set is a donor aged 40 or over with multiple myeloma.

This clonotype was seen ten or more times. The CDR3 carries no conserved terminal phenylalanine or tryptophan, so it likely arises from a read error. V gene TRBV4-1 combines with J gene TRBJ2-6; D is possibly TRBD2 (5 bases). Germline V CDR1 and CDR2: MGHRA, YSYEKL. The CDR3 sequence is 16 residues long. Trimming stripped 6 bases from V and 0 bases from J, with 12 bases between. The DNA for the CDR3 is TGCGCCAGCAGTCGAGAGGGCTTCTCTGGGGCCAACGTCCTGACTATC. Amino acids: CASSREGFSGANVLTI.

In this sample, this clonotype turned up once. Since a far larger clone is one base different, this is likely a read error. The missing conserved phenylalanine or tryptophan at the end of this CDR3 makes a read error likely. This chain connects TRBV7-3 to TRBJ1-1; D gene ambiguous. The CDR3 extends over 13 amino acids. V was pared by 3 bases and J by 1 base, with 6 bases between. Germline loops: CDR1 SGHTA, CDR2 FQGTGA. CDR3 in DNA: TGTGCCAGCAGCTTTTTACAGAACACTGAAGCTTTCCTT. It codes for CASSFLQNTEAFL.

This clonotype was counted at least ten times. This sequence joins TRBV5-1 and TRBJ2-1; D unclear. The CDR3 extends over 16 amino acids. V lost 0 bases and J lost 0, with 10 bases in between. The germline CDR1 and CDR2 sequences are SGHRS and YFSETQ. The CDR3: CASSLARRSSYNEQFF. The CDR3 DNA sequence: TGCGCCAGCAGCTTGGCTCGTAGAAGCTCCTACAATGAGCAGTTCTTC. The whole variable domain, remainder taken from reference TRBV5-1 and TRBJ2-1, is KAGVTQTPRYLIKTRGQQVTLSCSPISGHRSVSWYQQTPGQGLQFLFEYFSETQRNKGNFPGRFSGRQFSNSRSEMNVSTLELGDSALYLCASSLARRSSYNEQFFGPGTRLTVL.

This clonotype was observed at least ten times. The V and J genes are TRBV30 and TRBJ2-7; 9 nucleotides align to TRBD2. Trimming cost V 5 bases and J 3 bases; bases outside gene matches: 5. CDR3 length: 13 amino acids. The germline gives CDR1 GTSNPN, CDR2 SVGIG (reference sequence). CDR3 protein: CAWGGLAIYEQYF. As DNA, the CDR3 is TGTGCCTGGGGTGGACTAGCGATCTACGAGCAGTACTTC.

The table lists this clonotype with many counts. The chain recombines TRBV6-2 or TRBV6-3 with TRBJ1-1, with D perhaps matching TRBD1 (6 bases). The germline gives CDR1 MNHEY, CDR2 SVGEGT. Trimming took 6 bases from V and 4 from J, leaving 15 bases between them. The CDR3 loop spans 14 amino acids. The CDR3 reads CASRYYGQCTEAFF. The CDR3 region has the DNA TGTGCCAGCAGATATTATGGACAGTGCACTGAAGCTTTCTTT.

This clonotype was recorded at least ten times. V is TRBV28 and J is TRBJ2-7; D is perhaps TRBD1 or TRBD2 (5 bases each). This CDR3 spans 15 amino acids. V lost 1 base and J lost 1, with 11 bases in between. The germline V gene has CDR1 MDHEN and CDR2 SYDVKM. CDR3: CASSLYVRESYEQYF. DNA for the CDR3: TGTGCCAGCAGTTTATACGTCAGGGAGTCCTACGAGCAGTACTTC.

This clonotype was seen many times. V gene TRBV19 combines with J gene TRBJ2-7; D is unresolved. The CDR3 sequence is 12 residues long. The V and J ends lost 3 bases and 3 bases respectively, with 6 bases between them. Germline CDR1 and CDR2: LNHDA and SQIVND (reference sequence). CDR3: CASSIGGYEQYF. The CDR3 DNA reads TGTGCCAGTAGTATCGGTGGCTACGAGCAGTACTTC.

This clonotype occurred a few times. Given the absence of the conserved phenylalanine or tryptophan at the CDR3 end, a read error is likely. The CDR3 reads CASSQSGRNEKLFS. The DNA for the CDR3 is TGCGCCAGCAGCCAATCGGGCCGGAATGAAAAACTGTTTTCT. V usage is TRBV4-3 and J usage is TRBJ1-4, with no clear D. The germline gives CDR1 LGHNA, CDR2 YSLEER. Trimming removed 2 bases from V and 5 bases from J, with 9 bases in between. The CDR3 is made up of 14 amino acids.

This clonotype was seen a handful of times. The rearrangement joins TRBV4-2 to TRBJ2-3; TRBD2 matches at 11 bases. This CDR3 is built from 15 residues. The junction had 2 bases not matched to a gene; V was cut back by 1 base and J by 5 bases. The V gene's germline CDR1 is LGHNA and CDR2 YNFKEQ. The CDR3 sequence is CASSQGGTSGDTQYF. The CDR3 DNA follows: TGTGCCAGCAGCCAAGGTGGGACTAGCGGAGATACGCAGTATTTT.

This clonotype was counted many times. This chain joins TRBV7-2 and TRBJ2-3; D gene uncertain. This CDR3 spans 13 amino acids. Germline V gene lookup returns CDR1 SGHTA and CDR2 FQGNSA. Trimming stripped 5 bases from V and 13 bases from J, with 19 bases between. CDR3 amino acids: CASSLDGPHRKYF. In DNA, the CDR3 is TGTGCCAGCAGCCTAGACGGGCCACACCGCAAGTATTTT. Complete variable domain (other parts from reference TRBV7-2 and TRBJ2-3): GAGVSQSPSNKVTEKGKDVELRCDPISGHTALYWYRQSLGQGLEFLIYFQGNSAPDKSGLPSDRFSAERTGGSVSTLTIQRTQQEDSAVYLCASSLDGPHRKYFGPGTRLTVL.

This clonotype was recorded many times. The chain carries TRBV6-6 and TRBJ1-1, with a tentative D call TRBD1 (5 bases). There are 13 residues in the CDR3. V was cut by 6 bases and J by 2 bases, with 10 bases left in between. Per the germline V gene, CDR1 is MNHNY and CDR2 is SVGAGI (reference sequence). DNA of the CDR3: TGTGCCAGCAGGACAGCCCAAAACACTGAAGCTTTCTTT. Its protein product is CASRTAQNTEAFF.

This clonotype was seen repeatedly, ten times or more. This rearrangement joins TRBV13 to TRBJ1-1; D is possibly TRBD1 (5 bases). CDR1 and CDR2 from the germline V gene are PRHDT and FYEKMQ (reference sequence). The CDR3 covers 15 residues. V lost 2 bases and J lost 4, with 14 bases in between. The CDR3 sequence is CASSLLGAGGTEAFF. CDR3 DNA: TGTGCCAGCAGCTTACTCGGGGCAGGTGGCACTGAAGCTTTCTTT.

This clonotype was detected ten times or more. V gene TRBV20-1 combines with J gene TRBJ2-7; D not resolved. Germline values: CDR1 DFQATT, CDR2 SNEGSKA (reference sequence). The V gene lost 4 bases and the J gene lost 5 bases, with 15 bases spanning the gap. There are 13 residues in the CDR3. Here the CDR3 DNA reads TGCAGTGCTACCCAAGGGTTTAACGACGAGCAGTACTTC. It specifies CSATQGFNDEQYF.

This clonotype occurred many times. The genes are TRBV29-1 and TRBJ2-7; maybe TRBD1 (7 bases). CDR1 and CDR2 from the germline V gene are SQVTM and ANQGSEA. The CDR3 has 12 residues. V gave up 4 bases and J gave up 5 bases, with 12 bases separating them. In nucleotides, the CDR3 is TGCAGCGTTGGAGGGGGCGGGAACGAGCAGTACTTC. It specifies CSVGGGGNEQYF.

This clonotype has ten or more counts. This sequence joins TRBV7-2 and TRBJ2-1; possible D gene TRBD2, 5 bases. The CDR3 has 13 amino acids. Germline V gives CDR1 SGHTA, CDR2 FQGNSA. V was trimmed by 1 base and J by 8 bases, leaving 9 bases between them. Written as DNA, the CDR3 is TGTGCCAGCAGCTTAGGGATGGGAGATGAGCAGTTCTTC. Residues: CASSLGMGDEQFF.

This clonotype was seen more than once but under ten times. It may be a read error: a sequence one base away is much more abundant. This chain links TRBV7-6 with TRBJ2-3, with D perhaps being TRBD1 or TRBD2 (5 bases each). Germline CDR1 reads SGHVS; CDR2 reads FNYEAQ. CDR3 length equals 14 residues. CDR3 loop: CACSLEGTAHTQYF. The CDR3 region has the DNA TGTGCCTGCAGCTTAGAAGGGACCGCCCATACGCAGTATTTT.

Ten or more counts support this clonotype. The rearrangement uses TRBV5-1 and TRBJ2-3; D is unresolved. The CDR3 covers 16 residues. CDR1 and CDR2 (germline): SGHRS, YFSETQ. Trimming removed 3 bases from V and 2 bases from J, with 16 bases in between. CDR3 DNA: TGCGCCAGCAGCTCAAACAAGGCAATGATCACAGATACGCAGTATTTT. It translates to CASSSNKAMITDTQYF.

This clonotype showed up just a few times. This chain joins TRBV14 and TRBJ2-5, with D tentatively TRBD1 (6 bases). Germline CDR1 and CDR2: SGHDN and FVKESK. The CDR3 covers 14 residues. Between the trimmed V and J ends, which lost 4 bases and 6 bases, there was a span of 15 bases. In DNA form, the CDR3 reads TGTGCCAGCAGCCTCTTAGGGGGTTCTAAGACCCAGTACTTC. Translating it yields CASSLLGGSKTQYF.

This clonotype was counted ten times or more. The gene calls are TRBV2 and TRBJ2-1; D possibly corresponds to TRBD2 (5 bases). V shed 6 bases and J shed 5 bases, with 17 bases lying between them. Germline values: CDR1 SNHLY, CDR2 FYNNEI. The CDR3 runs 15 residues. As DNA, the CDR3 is TGTGCCAGCAGCGGGGTAGGACGGAAGAACAATGAGCAGTTCTTC. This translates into CASSGVGRKNNEQFF.

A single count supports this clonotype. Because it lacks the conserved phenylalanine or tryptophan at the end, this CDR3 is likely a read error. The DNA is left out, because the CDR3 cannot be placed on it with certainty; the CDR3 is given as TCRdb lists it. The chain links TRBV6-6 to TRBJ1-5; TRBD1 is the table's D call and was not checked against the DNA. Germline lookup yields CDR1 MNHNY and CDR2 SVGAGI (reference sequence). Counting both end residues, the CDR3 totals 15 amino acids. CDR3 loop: CASTFLMGGNQPRHL.

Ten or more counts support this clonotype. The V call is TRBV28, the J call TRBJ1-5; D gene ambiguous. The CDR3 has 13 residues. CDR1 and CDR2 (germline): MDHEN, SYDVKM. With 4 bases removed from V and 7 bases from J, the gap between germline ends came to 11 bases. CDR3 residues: CASSSPEDQPQHF. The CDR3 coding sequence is TGTGCCAGCAGTTCCCCCGAGGACCAGCCCCAGCATTTT. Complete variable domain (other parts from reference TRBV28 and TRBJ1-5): DVKVTQSSRYLVKRTGEKVFLECVQDMDHENMFWYRQDPGLGLRLIYFSYDVKMKEKGDIPEGYSVSREKKERFSLILESASTNQTSMYLCASSSPEDQPQHFGDGTRLSIL.